The present entry profiles one T cell receptor beta chain with its context. There is no known antigen for this receptor. Nothing much larger sits one base from this clone, and base qualities are not available. TCRbeta CDR3 regions were amplified from genomic DNA by means of the immunoSEQ Assay, a bias-controlled multiplex PCR. Under the source paper's analysis protocol: Nucleated cell counts per sample were estimated from amplification of reference gene primers within the assay. To quantify the absolute abundance of each unique TCRbeta CDR3 rearrangement, sequence reads were collapsed and filtered. For each sample, productive Simpson clonality was calculated by taking the square root of Simpson's diversity index across productive rearrangements. TCRdb provides this immuneACCESS table in a form limited to in-frame rearrangements. Some clones are lacking; in checked studies, under half of them reflect an unresolved V gene, and why the rest are absent is not known. D and trimming come from the DNA, and the V and J calls and clone size come from that table. The sample table shows about 120,000 clones, and 82% are seen once. Jointly, the top ten make up over 10% of the sample.

This sample was included in a study of blood T cell repertoires in COVID-19 (dated by TCRdb to 2018 to 2020). Background for the entire study: Samples covering the acute and convalescent phases of COVID-19 were provided by collaborators in the United States, Italy and Spain. The prospective study material was composed of cDNA or gDNA derived from T cells, B-cell-depleted T cells, or PBMCs. Deeply sampled blood TCRbeta repertoires from subjects exposed to, actively infected with, or recovered from COVID-19 were included in the dataset. The repertoires were made available in a free public database intended to serve as a resource for research on the immune response to SARS-CoV-2. The samples were drawn from the first 160 participants of the ongoing ImmuneRACE study and from 1,254 subjects provided by 6 global collaborators. The sample metadata nearly always contained a de-identified subject ID, COVID-19 status, age in years and sex. HLA class I and class II types, where available, came from metadata supplied by the sample provider rather than from assay-based typing.

Beyond this particular receptor, the publication reports: The quantity of clinical and demographic metadata differed by source and by participant and was supplied without curation.

The CDR3 measures 15 amino acids from cysteine to phenylalanine. The retained sequence is limited to the CDR3, 45 bases, with the frame set at the first base. Unmatched junction bases come to 4, with V trimmed by 2 bases and J by 4 bases. For CDR1 and CDR2, the germline V gene (reference sequence) lists SGHNT and YYREEE. Whole blood was collected in K2EDTA tubes by collaborating institutions according to the institutions' own protocols. For TCRbeta analysis, collaborators shipped samples in one of three forms: frozen whole blood, isolated PBMCs, or DNA extracted from either of those sample types. The TCR comes from a human donor in a cohort sampled during active COVID-19. This receptor chain uses TRBV5-4 and TRBJ2-3; TRBD2 aligns with 10 central bases. What was sequenced was peripheral blood. CDR3 region: CASSFASGGSDTQYF. The DNA sequence is given as TGTGCCAGCAGCTTTGCTAGCGGGGGTTCAGATACGCAGTATTTT.